This T cell receptor beta chain was documented in a study of cytomegalovirus exposure and HLA in healthy donors. Study in general: Of around 400 genotyped donors, more than 65% grouped in the Caucasian-associated ancestry cluster.

PCR amplification relied on 60 Vbeta primers (plus 13 Jbeta primers). In the source study's methods: In a later analysis, of tens of millions of unique beta chains, roughly 11 million appeared in at least two donors. The table came from immunoSEQ multiplex PCR; TCRdb's copy has only in-frame clones and leaves some out. The DNA was the basis for D and trimming; V, J and clone size are from that table. The sample shows 120,000 or so clones, approximately 83% of them seen only once. The length of the CDR3 is 15 residues. Trimming removed 4 bases from V and 5 bases from J, with 18 bases in between. Germline values: CDR1 SGHRS, CDR2 YFSETQ.

The V call is TRBV5-1, the J call TRBJ1-1; D gene uncertain. Sample: PBMCs. This sequence was found in a man aged 35-49 years in good health and CMV-seronegative. The CDR3 nucleotides are TGCGCCAGCAGCCTCTCCAATATCGGGGATACTGAAGCTTTCTTT. This gives the protein CASSLSNIGDTEAFF.